This is a list of T cell receptor beta chains from one sample in a study of T cells in Graves' hyperthyroidism and ophthalmopathy. TCRdb passed the multiplex PCR reads through MiXCR, listing each CDR3 protein once. The sample lists roughly 500,000 distinct CDR3 sequences, around 50% occurring once. The specimen was peripheral blood or thyroid tissue (not recorded which). The receptor source for this set is an adult woman with Graves' disease, either hyperthyroidism or ophthalmopathy (not recorded which). The CDR3 runs from the conserved cysteine through the conserved F or W. Fields, in order: clone size, V gene, J gene, D gene, CDR3 protein, CDR3 DNA. The D gene is left open where the match is weak. Size is stated for part of the rows, as once, few or many counts, or as a class when the clone is expanded.

clone_size: few
v_call: TRBV7-2
j_call: TRBJ2-7
d_call: NA
cdr3_aa: CASSLTVGNSYEQYF
cdr3_nt: TGTGCCAGCAGCCTTACTGTGGGGAACTCCTACGAGCAGTACTTC

clone_size: many
v_call: TRBV19
j_call: TRBJ2-5
d_call: NA
cdr3_aa: CASSPDDPAETQYF
cdr3_nt: TGTGCCAGTAGTCCCGACGACCCGGCAGAGACCCAGTACTTC

clone_size: NA
v_call: TRBV11-2
j_call: TRBJ2-2
d_call: TRBD2
cdr3_aa: CASSPGGHGELFF
cdr3_nt: TGTGCCAGCAGCCCGGGAGGTCACGGGGAGCTGTTTTTT

clone_size: many
v_call: TRBV9
j_call: TRBJ2-6
d_call: NA
cdr3_aa: CASSVAALRGANVLTF
cdr3_nt: TGTGCCAGCAGCGTAGCCGCCCTAAGAGGGGCCAACGTCCTGACTTTC

clone_size: few
v_call: TRBV28
j_call: TRBJ1-1
d_call: NA
cdr3_aa: CASSLTRTNTEAFF
cdr3_nt: TGTGCCAGCAGTTTAACCCGGACGAACACTGAAGCTTTCTTT

clone_size: many
v_call: TRBV10-2
j_call: TRBJ1-1
d_call: TRBD1
cdr3_aa: CASNRGLGTEAFF
cdr3_nt: TGCGCCAGCAACAGGGGGCTAGGCACTGAAGCTTTCTTT

clone_size: many
v_call: TRBV9
j_call: TRBJ2-7
d_call: NA
cdr3_aa: CASSVAWGSPYEQYF
cdr3_nt: TGTGCCAGCAGCGTAGCGTGGGGGAGCCCTTACGAGCAGTACTTC

clone_size: NA
v_call: TRBV7-9
j_call: TRBJ2-5
d_call: TRBD2
cdr3_aa: CASSARVAGGETQYF
cdr3_nt: TGTGCCAGCAGCGCCAGGGTAGCGGGAGGAGAGACCCAGTACTTC

clone_size: few
v_call: TRBV15
j_call: TRBJ1-5
d_call: NA
cdr3_aa: CATSSSQGSNQPQHF
cdr3_nt: TGTGCCACCAGCAGTTCCCAGGGTAGCAATCAGCCCCAGCATTTT

clone_size: NA
v_call: TRBV15
j_call: TRBJ1-6
d_call: NA
cdr3_aa: CATMGGNNSPLHF
cdr3_nt: TGTGCCACCATGGGGGGGAATAATTCACCCCTCCACTTT

clone_size: NA
v_call: TRBV7-9
j_call: TRBJ2-7
d_call: TRBD1
cdr3_aa: CASSSPDRTYEQYF
cdr3_nt: TGTGCCAGCAGCTCCCCGGACAGGACCTACGAGCAGTACTTC

clone_size: NA
v_call: TRBV13
j_call: TRBJ1-1
d_call: TRBD1
cdr3_aa: CASSFSTGGLYIF
cdr3_nt: TGTGCCAGCAGCTTCTCGACAGGGGGTCTATACATCTTT

clone_size: NA
v_call: TRBV6-6
j_call: TRBJ1-6
d_call: NA
cdr3_aa: CASSSTLHF
cdr3_nt: TGTGCCAGCAGTTCAACCCTCCACTTT

clone_size: many
v_call: TRBV7-9
j_call: TRBJ2-7
d_call: TRBD2
cdr3_aa: CASSPRLAGVHEQYF
cdr3_nt: TGTGCCAGCAGCCCGAGACTAGCGGGAGTTCACGAGCAGTACTTC

clone_size: NA
v_call: TRBV10-3
j_call: TRBJ2-2
d_call: TRBD1
cdr3_aa: CAISPGTGSDTGELFF
cdr3_nt: TGTGCCATCAGTCCCGGGACAGGGTCGGACACCGGGGAGCTGTTTTTT

clone_size: NA
v_call: TRBV2
j_call: TRBJ1-1
d_call: NA
cdr3_aa: CASRADSTEAFF
cdr3_nt: TGTGCCAGCAGGGCTGACAGCACTGAAGCTTTCTTT

clone_size: many
v_call: TRBV7-6
j_call: TRBJ2-7
d_call: TRBD2
cdr3_aa: CASSATSGMNEQYF
cdr3_nt: TGTGCCAGCAGCGCGACTAGCGGGATGAACGAGCAGTACTTC

clone_size: NA
v_call: TRBV7-8
j_call: TRBJ2-7
d_call: TRBD2
cdr3_aa: CASSPLGGNPTEQYF
cdr3_nt: TGTGCCAGCAGCCCCCTGGGGGGGAACCCTACCGAGCAGTACTTC

clone_size: once
v_call: TRBV20-1
j_call: TRBJ1-2
d_call: NA
cdr3_aa: CSARDRGYAF
cdr3_nt: TGCAGTGCTAGAGATCGAGGCTACGCCTTC

clone_size: few
v_call: TRBV5-1
j_call: TRBJ1-1
d_call: NA
cdr3_aa: CASSSVNGNTEAFF
cdr3_nt: TGCGCCAGCAGCTCAGTCAACGGTAACACTGAAGCTTTCTTT

clone_size: many
v_call: TRBV7-2
j_call: TRBJ2-7
d_call: NA
cdr3_aa: CASSLDESGEQYF
cdr3_nt: TGTGCCAGCAGCTTGGATGAGTCGGGGGAGCAGTACTTC

clone_size: many
v_call: TRBV20-1
j_call: TRBJ2-7
d_call: NA
cdr3_aa: CSAPAPGRSGEQYF
cdr3_nt: TGCAGTGCACCCGCCCCGGGACGGTCGGGGGAGCAGTACTTC

clone_size: NA
v_call: TRBV11-2
j_call: TRBJ1-1
d_call: NA
cdr3_aa: CASSLPLGRGEAFF
cdr3_nt: TGTGCCAGCAGCTTACCCCTTGGACGAGGCGAAGCTTTCTTT

clone_size: many
v_call: TRBV29-1
j_call: TRBJ1-4
d_call: NA
cdr3_aa: CSVEWGEKLFF
cdr3_nt: TGCAGCGTTGAATGGGGTGAAAAACTGTTTTTT

clone_size: many
v_call: TRBV14
j_call: TRBJ2-5
d_call: NA
cdr3_aa: CASSGTIQETQYF
cdr3_nt: TGTGCCAGCAGCGGGACAATCCAAGAGACCCAGTACTTC

clone_size: many
v_call: TRBV12-3/TRBV12-4
j_call: TRBJ2-2
d_call: NA
cdr3_aa: CASSPRDSYTGELFF
cdr3_nt: TGTGCCAGCAGTCCGCGGGACAGCTACACCGGGGAGCTGTTTTTT

clone_size: many
v_call: TRBV2
j_call: TRBJ1-2
d_call: TRBD1
cdr3_aa: CASDFSTKHPGTDNYGYTF
cdr3_nt: TGTGCCAGCGACTTTTCGACTAAACACCCCGGGACAGATAACTATGGCTACACCTTC

clone_size: many
v_call: TRBV19
j_call: TRBJ1-2
d_call: TRBD1
cdr3_aa: CAIRDRGQDGYTF
cdr3_nt: TGTGCCATTCGGGACAGGGGGCAGGATGGCTACACCTTC

clone_size: NA
v_call: TRBV6-2/TRBV6-3
j_call: TRBJ2-5
d_call: NA
cdr3_aa: CAWRGDLRQETQYF
cdr3_nt: TGTGCCTGGAGGGGGGACCTACGACAAGAGACCCAGTACTTC

clone_size: many
v_call: TRBV5-1
j_call: TRBJ1-1
d_call: NA
cdr3_aa: CASSSHTNTEAFF
cdr3_nt: TGCGCCAGCAGCTCCCACACGAACACTGAAGCTTTCTTT

clone_size: many
v_call: TRBV20-1
j_call: TRBJ1-5
d_call: NA
cdr3_aa: CSARDLRRNNQPQHF
cdr3_nt: TGCAGTGCTAGAGATTTACGACGGAACAATCAGCCCCAGCATTTT

clone_size: many
v_call: TRBV20-1
j_call: TRBJ2-7
d_call: TRBD1
cdr3_aa: CSARDRRTGHYEQYF
cdr3_nt: TGCAGTGCTAGAGATCGGAGGACAGGGCACTACGAGCAGTACTTC

clone_size: NA
v_call: TRBV7-2
j_call: TRBJ2-6
d_call: NA
cdr3_aa: CASSPTGSGASVLTF
cdr3_nt: TGTGCCAGCAGCCCAACAGGGTCTGGGGCCAGCGTCCTGACTTTC

clone_size: many
v_call: TRBV7-2
j_call: TRBJ2-2
d_call: NA
cdr3_aa: CASSKTGSRTGELFF
cdr3_nt: TGTGCCAGCAGCAAAACAGGGTCCCGCACCGGGGAGCTGTTTTTT

clone_size: many
v_call: TRBV5-1
j_call: TRBJ2-6
d_call: NA
cdr3_aa: CASSLDRGGGANVLTF
cdr3_nt: TGCGCCAGCAGCTTGGATCGGGGTGGTGGGGCCAACGTCCTGACTTTC

clone_size: few
v_call: TRBV7-2
j_call: TRBJ2-1
d_call: TRBD2
cdr3_aa: CASSGAGASHEQFF
cdr3_nt: TGTGCCAGCAGCGGGGCGGGAGCATCCCATGAGCAGTTCTTC

clone_size: many
v_call: TRBV29-1
j_call: TRBJ1-2
d_call: NA
cdr3_aa: CSVVTGTNYGYTF
cdr3_nt: TGCAGCGTTGTTACAGGGACTAACTATGGCTACACCTTC

clone_size: NA
v_call: TRBV9
j_call: TRBJ1-1
d_call: NA
cdr3_aa: CASSLASYGTEAFF
cdr3_nt: TGTGCCAGCAGCTTAGCGTCGTACGGTACTGAAGCTTTCTTT

clone_size: NA
v_call: TRBV20-1
j_call: TRBJ2-6
d_call: NA
cdr3_aa: CSARGPSSGANVLTF
cdr3_nt: TGCAGTGCTAGAGGGCCTAGCTCTGGGGCCAACGTCCTGACTTTC

clone_size: NA
v_call: TRBV7-2
j_call: TRBJ2-2
d_call: NA
cdr3_aa: CASSLRLENTGELFF
cdr3_nt: TGTGCCAGCAGCTTACGACTAGAGAACACCGGGGAGCTGTTTTTT

clone_size: few
v_call: TRBV2
j_call: TRBJ1-1
d_call: TRBD1
cdr3_aa: CASRVSPGQRNTEAFF
cdr3_nt: TGTGCCAGCAGGGTTTCACCGGGACAGAGAAACACTGAAGCTTTCTTT

clone_size: NA
v_call: TRBV20-1
j_call: TRBJ2-6
d_call: NA
cdr3_aa: CSATDIGLTF
cdr3_nt: TGCAGTGCTACGGACATCGGCCTGACTTTC

clone_size: NA
v_call: TRBV2
j_call: TRBJ2-5
d_call: NA
cdr3_aa: CASRVQGEQPQYF
cdr3_nt: TGTGCCAGCAGAGTACAGGGTGAGCAGCCCCAGTACTTC

clone_size: many
v_call: TRBV5-1
j_call: TRBJ1-2
d_call: NA
cdr3_aa: CASSPAPMTGRIGGYTF
cdr3_nt: TGCGCCAGCAGCCCGGCCCCAATGACAGGCCGAATCGGTGGCTACACCTTC

clone_size: many
v_call: TRBV19
j_call: TRBJ1-4
d_call: TRBD1
cdr3_aa: CASRGTGPANEKLFF
cdr3_nt: TGTGCCAGTAGGGGGACAGGGCCGGCCAATGAAAAACTGTTTTTT

clone_size: NA
v_call: TRBV7-2
j_call: TRBJ2-1
d_call: TRBD1
cdr3_aa: CASSLFDRENEQFF
cdr3_nt: TGTGCCAGCAGCTTGTTCGACAGGGAGAATGAGCAGTTCTTC